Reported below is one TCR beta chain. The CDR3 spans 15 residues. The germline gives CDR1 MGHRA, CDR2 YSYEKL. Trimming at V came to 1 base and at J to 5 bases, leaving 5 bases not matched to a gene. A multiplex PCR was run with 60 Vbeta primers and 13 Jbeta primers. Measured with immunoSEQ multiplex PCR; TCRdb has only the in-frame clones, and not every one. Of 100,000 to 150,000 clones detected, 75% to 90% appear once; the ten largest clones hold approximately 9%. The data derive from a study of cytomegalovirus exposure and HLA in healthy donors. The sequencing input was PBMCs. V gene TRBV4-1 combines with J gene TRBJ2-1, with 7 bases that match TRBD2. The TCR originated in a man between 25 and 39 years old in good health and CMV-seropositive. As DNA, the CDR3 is TGCGCCAGCAGCCAAGGCAATGCGGGGGACAATGAGCAGTTCTTC. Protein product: CASSQGNAGDNEQFF.